This TCR beta chain derives from a study of cytomegalovirus exposure and HLA in healthy donors (TCRdb year 2017). Regarding the complete study: According to an earlier analysis of 587 of the donors, 150 million to 200 million T cells yielded 90 million to 130 million unique TCR beta sequences and approximately 300 Gb of sequence data. Roughly 300 gigabases of sequencing data and some 85 million unique TCR sequences were included in an early release covering around 650 HLA-typed donors. The genetic ancestry cluster associated with self-reported Caucasian donors included 65% to 90% of the roughly 400 genotyped donors. The study aimed to test whether signatures of past pathogen exposure could be identified by cataloging public T cell receptors. The study used immunosequencing to profile the T cell repertoires of several hundred subjects and linked those repertoires to cytomegalovirus serostatus. A separate validation cohort of roughly 110 different subjects was used in addition to the approximately 640-subject first cohort. High-throughput TCR immunosequencing, statistical association of individual TCRs with disease status, and machine learning were combined to predict cytomegalovirus infection status. A later analysis re-examined previously published TCR beta repertoires from hundreds of donors and added high-resolution HLA genotyping to investigate patterns of TCR occurrence. Rather than drawing on any new phenotypic data, the later analysis identified candidate immune exposures from TCR beta sequences and the way those sequences occurred across donors. To decide whether each TCR beta V gene segment behaved as functional or pseudogenic, an earlier analysis of approximately 590 of the donors relied on high-throughput TCR beta sequencing. Donor age, sex, ethnicity and CMV serostatus were compiled alongside the repertoire data. In a later genetic analysis, genome-wide SNP genotypes for about 55% of the roughly 700 donors were used, and that subset was treated as a discovery cohort. All discovery cohort repertoires had been generated on a single sequencing platform. Class I and class II HLA loci were covered by the typing at four-digit resolution. Typing coverage varied by locus: 629-630 donors for A, B, C, DRB1 and DQB1; 522 for DQA1; approximately 570 for DPA1; 400 to 480 for DPB1. Because of strong linkage in the cohort, four or five DR-DQ haplotypes were treated as single units for association and clustering. Across roughly 420 genotyped donors of the cohort, an average of roughly 250,000 unique TCR beta nucleotide sequences per donor were sequenced, and roughly a sixth of those sequences were non-productive. The study at large found these results: The classifier was reported to diagnose cytomegalovirus status with high specificity and sensitivity in both the original and validation cohorts. A further reported finding was that TCR beta sequences accurately predicted the HLA-A and HLA-B alleles for most subjects in the first cohort. In a later analysis, around 17,000 TCR beta sequences were associated with specific HLA alleles at a false discovery rate of 0.05. In a later genetic analysis, fewer N-insertions in productive TCRs were reported among donors in an Asian-associated ancestry cluster than the roughly 670-donor mean. According to the authors, the approach could potentially be generalized to other disease states and immunological phenotypes. While some public TCRs were present in many individuals, most TCR sequences turned up only very rarely across donors. Correlated functional status among segregating V segments might reflect linkage disequilibrium, but an unknown experimental factor could not be ruled out. A total of 164 TCR beta chains were listed by the study as associated with cytomegalovirus. Roughly 17 rarely observed V segments, including chromosome 9 orphons, were excluded from the earlier analysis of approximately 600 of the donors because counts were too low. A later analysis reported that several top co-occurrence clusters appeared linked to parvovirus B19, influenza, CMV and Epstein-Barr virus. A cluster of highly shared sequence variants was judged likely to represent a technical artifact of the sequencing pipeline. For the cohort, immune exposure information was limited to CMV serostatus. The cohort was sequenced for TCR beta chains only, and without alpha or paired-chain data the features that could be detected were limited. Most CMV-associated TCR beta chains appeared to be HLA-restricted in a later analysis, and the HLA associations seemed to be driven largely by CMV exposure. In a later genetic analysis, a missense DCLRE1C variant was associated with V-gene and J-gene trimming of TCR beta chains, and the association was replicated in an independent cohort. Because some donors lacked HLA typing at each locus, the association tests relied only on the typed subset. A later analysis found that HLA-associated TCR beta chains were more clonally expanded and had lower generation probabilities than equally common non-associated chains. Sequencing depth was assumed to be roughly uniform across donors in the presence/absence analyses, though that assumption may not hold. A few of the identified cytomegalovirus-associated TCR beta chains were confirmed in vitro to be specific for cytomegalovirus antigens. According to a later analysis, TCR association rates differed among HLA loci, with DRB1 alleles showing the most associated TCRs and HLA-C alleles showing the fewest. Some IMGT-functional V segments, including TRBV6-2 and TRBV6-3, could not be distinguished by the 87-base-pair reads and were therefore excluded. In an earlier analysis of over 550 of the donors, most TCR beta V segments were observed in productive rearrangements about 87% or about 30% of the time, broadly matching IMGT annotations. Assigning TCR associations to individual alleles was difficult when HLA alleles, especially DR and DQ, strongly co-occurred.

CDR1 is given as MDHEN and CDR2 as SYDVKM, both from the germline V gene. A distance of 11 bases separates the germline ends of V and J, which lose 5 bases and 0 bases respectively. From the cysteine through the phenylalanine, the CDR3 covers 15 amino acids. Solely the CDR3 DNA is kept, with 45 bases framed from the first base. For this clone: Its antigen target is currently unknown. No much larger clone exists at a distance of one base, and base qualities are not known.

The cohort was made up of 666 healthy bone marrow donors. All cohort members were sampled while nominally healthy, although unrecorded immune exposures were likely present. The donor tested CMV seropositive and was one of the 289 seropositive cohort members. A peripheral blood sample was provided by each donor, and peripheral blood mononuclear cells were used for TCR beta sequencing. Genomic DNA was extracted from the blood cell samples with the Qiagen DNeasy Blood Extraction Kit. Library construction relied on the immunoSEQ multiplex PCR assay. The multiplex PCR relied on a mix of 60 forward primers for TCR Vbeta segments and 13 reverse primers for TCR Jbeta segments. Amplification of the CDR3 region of rearranged TCR beta genes was performed with a multiplex PCR assay on genomic DNA. Amplified TCR beta libraries were sequenced as 87-base-pair reads on the Illumina HiSeq System. The authors processed their data as follows. A later analysis counted approximately 76 million unique TCR beta chains across the 640 or so repertoires, and around 12 million of these chains were shared by at least two donors. A nearest-neighbor algorithm error-corrected the raw reads and collapsed the reads into unique sequences, merging closely related sequences to remove PCR and sequencing errors. To assign V, D and J gene segments, CDR3 sequences were aligned to IMGT reference sequences. Each retained sequence needed at least a six-nucleotide match to both a V gene segment and a J gene segment. A rearrangement was called productive if the CDR3 had no stop codons and remained in frame with V and J, and every other rearrangement was called non-productive. CDR3 was defined according to IMGT convention as the region running from the second conserved V-encoded cysteine to the conserved J-encoded phenylalanine. Sequences without an unambiguous match to a single V gene segment were excluded from the earlier analysis of 450 to 650 of the donors. In an earlier analysis of around 590 of the donors, a V segment was called functional when productive rearrangements were above 56.7%, and segregating when the standard deviation between donors exceeded 5%. To diagnose cytomegalovirus status from the catalog of TCR beta chain sequences, a statistical classification framework was built. In a later analysis, V and J genes were assigned by comparing TCR nucleotide sequences against IMGT/GENE-DB human TR gene sequences. In a later analysis, CDR3 sequences and most-parsimonious VDJ recombination scenarios were assigned using the TCRdist pipeline. In a later analysis, every TCR beta chain was defined by the combination of its CDR3 amino acid sequence and its V-gene family, and reads without a unique V-gene family were dropped. In a later analysis, 450 to 600 highly shared, low-generation-probability nucleotide sequences were removed to address suspected cross-contamination and a sequencing artifact. For each public chain, a later analysis derived a clonal expansion index from normalized ranks of inferred template counts within each repertoire. In a later analysis, generation probabilities were computed using a VDJ recombination model fitted to out-of-frame rearrangements, and the results were checked against IGoR. Hypergeometric tests were used in a later analysis to score TCR-TCR, TCR-HLA and TCR-CMV co-occurrence, with a repertoire-size bias correction applied to the TCR pairs. False discovery rates were estimated in a later analysis by permuting HLA or CMV assignments 20 times. In a later analysis, co-occurring TCRs were grouped using DBSCAN, and TCRdist sequence similarity was added for clustering within HLA-allele-positive subsets. For co-occurrence clustering, repertoires with fewer than 30,000 or more than 120,000 public chains were excluded, along with about five repertoires with anomalous nucleotide sharing. TCRdb took over this immuneACCESS table, retaining in-frame rearrangements with V and J assigned. Such tables are incomplete; in checked studies, under half of the missing clones stem from an unresolved V gene, and the remainder is unexplained. V and J calls and clone size are as listed in that table; D and trimming were resolved from the DNA. In all, the sample holds some 80,000 clones, and more than 60% of those were seen once. Under 7% of the sample lies in the top ten.

The sample consisted of PBMCs. The clonotype comes from a man aged 18 to 35 in good health and CMV-seropositive. This sequence uses TRBV28 and TRBJ1-3; TRBD1 is possibly the D segment (5 matching bases). CDR3 loop: CASSLQVDSGNTIYF. Read as DNA, the sequence is TGTGCCAGCAGTCTACAGGTAGACTCTGGAAACACCATATATTTT. The full variable domain, completed from the reference TRBV28 and TRBJ1-3 proteins outside the CDR3, reads DVKVTQSSRYLVKRTGEKVFLECVQDMDHENMFWYRQDPGLGLRLIYFSYDVKMKEKGDIPEGYSVSREKKERFSLILESASTNQTSMYLCASSLQVDSGNTIYFGEGSWLTVV.